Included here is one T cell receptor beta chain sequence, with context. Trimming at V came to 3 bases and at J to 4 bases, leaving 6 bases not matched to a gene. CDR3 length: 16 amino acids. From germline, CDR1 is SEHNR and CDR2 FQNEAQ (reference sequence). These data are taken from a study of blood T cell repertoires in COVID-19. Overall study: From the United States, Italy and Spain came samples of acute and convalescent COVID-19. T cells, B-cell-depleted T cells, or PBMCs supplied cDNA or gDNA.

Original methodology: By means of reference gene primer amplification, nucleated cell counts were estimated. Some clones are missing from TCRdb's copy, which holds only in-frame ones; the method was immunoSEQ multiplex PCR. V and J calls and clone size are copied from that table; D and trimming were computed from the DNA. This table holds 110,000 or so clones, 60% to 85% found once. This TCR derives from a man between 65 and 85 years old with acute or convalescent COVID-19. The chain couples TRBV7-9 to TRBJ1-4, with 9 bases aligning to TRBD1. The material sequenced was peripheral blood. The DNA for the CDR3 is TGTGCCAGCAGCTTGGGACAGGGAACAAGTAATGAAAAACTGTTTTTT. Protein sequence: CASSLGQGTSNEKLFF.